This T cell receptor beta chain was sequenced in a study of CD8 T cells in ankylosing spondylitis. Study results and caveats: Significant enrichment of disease-linked clones was reportedly seen in matched ankylosing spondylitis synovial fluid.

Germline values: CDR1 MNHEY, CDR2 SVGEGT. CDR3 length: 14 residues. Trimming took off 2 bases at V and 8 bases at J, with 13 bases between the two ends. Turning to this clonotype: Its antigen is still unknown.

Each CDR3 protein gets one entry after TCRdb re-called the 5' RACE reads with MiXCR. The sample contains under 250,000 distinct CDR3 sequences, about 10% of which appear only once. Source material: blood, either unsorted or a sorted T cell fraction (not recorded which). The chain employs TRBV6-2 or TRBV6-3 and TRBJ2-1; perhaps TRBD2 as D (6 bases). The clonotype originates from a male donor with ankylosing spondylitis or in good health (not recorded which). The CDR3 region has the DNA TGTGCCAGCAGTTACGGCCTAGCGCTGGATGAGCAGTTCTTC. It encodes CASSYGLALDEQFF.